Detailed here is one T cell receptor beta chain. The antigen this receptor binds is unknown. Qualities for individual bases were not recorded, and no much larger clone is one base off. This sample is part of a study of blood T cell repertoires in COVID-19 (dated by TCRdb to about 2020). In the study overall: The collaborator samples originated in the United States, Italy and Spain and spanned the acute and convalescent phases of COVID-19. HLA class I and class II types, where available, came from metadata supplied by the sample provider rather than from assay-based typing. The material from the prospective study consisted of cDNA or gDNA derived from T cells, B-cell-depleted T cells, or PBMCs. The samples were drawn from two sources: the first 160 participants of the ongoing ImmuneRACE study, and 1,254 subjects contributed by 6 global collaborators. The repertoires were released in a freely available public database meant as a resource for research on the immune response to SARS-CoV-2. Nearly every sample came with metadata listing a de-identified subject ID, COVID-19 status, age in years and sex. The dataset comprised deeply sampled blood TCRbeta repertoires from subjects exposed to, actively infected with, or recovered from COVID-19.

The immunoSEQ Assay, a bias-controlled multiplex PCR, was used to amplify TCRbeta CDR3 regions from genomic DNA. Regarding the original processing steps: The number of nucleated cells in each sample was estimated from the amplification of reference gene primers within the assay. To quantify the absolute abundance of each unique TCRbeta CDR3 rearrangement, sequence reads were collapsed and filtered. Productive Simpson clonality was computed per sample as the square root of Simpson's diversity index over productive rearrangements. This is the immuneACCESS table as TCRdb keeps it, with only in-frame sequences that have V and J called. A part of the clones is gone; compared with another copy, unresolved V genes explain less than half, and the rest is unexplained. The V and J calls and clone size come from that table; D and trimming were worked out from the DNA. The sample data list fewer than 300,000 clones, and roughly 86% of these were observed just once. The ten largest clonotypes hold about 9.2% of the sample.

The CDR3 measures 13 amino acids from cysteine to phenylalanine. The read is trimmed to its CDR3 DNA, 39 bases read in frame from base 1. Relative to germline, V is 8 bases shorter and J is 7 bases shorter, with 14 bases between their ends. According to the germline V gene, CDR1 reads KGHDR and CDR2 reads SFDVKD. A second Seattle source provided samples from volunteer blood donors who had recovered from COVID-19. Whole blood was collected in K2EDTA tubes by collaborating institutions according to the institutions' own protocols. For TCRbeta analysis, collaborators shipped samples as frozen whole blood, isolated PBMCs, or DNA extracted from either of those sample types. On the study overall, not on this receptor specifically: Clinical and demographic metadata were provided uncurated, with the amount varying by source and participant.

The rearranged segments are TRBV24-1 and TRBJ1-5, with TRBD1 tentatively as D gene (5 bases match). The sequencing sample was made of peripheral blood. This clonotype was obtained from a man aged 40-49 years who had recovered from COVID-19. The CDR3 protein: CATTGRRGQPQHF. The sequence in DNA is TGTGCCACCACGGGACGGCGGGGCCAGCCCCAGCATTTT.